This TCR beta chain was sequenced in a study of CD8 T cells in ankylosing spondylitis. The authors made TCR beta libraries by quantitative 5'-RACE with molecular barcodes. TCRdb ran MiXCR on the 5' RACE reads and lists one entry per CDR3 protein. The sample includes about 450,000 distinct CDR3 sequences, roughly 26% seen only once; the top ten take 0.89%. General study points: It appeared that ankylosing spondylitis blood was characterized by a TCR beta motif of fewer than 10 highly homologous variants. There was reportedly significant enrichment of clones that were disease-linked in matched ankylosing spondylitis synovial fluid.

This clonotype has just a few counts. Its cognate antigen is unknown. Germline V gives CDR1 SGHKS, CDR2 YYEKEE (reference sequence). V was clipped by 0 bases and J by 6 bases, with 7 bases between them. The CDR3 runs 13 residues. The genes are TRBV5-5 and TRBJ1-5, with no clear D. The sequence was collected from a male donor with ankylosing spondylitis. Material for sequencing was blood, either unsorted or a sorted T cell fraction (not recorded which). DNA for the CDR3: TGTGCCAGCAGCTTGGACACGGTTCAGCCCCAGCATTTT. Translating gives CASSLDTVQPQHF.